A selection of T cell receptor beta chains follows, all from one sample in a study of identical twins' blood T cells. TCRdb called the 5' RACE reads again in MiXCR, with one record for every CDR3 protein. The sample lists 350,000 to 400,000 distinct CDR3 sequences, about 28% occurring once. The sample comprised PBMCs. The receptors originated from a woman aged 18 to 55 in good health. The CDR3 runs from the conserved cysteine through the conserved F or W. A D gene is named only where the DNA matches it firmly. Clone size is given for some rows only: seen once, a few or many times, or a class if the clone is expanded.

j_call,d_call,clone_size,v_call,cdr3_aa,cdr3_nt
TRBJ1-1,NA,NA,TRBV29-1,CSVEPKPGNTEAFF,TGCAGCGTTGAACCGAAACCTGGGAACACTGAAGCTTTCTTT
TRBJ2-1,TRBD1,many,TRBV18,CASSTGLVTGEQFF,TGTGCCAGCTCGACAGGGTTGGTTACGGGTGAGCAGTTCTTC
TRBJ1-1,NA,NA,TRBV20-1,CSAPIATEAFF,TGCAGTGCTCCAATCGCGACTGAAGCTTTCTTT
TRBJ2-5,NA,NA,TRBV9,CTSSVDPSETQYF,TGTACCAGCAGCGTAGACCCCTCAGAGACCCAGTACTTC
TRBJ2-5,TRBD2,many,TRBV20-1,CSANSGGKETQYF,TGCAGTGCTAATAGCGGGGGCAAAGAGACCCAGTACTTC
TRBJ2-2,NA,few,TRBV27,CASSLRGANIGELFF,TGTGCCAGCAGTTTACGGGGGGCGAATATCGGGGAGCTGTTTTTT
TRBJ2-1,TRBD2,many,TRBV7-2,CASSGTSGGSTYNEQFF,TGTGCCAGCAGCGGGACTAGCGGCGGATCTACCTACAATGAGCAGTTCTTC
TRBJ1-3,NA,NA,TRBV12-3/TRBV12-4,CASSLAGPALGNTIYF,TGTGCCAGCAGTTTAGCGGGACCCGCTCTGGGAAACACCATATATTTT
TRBJ1-1,NA,few,TRBV5-1,CASSGTGHTEAFF,TGCGCCAGCAGCGGTACAGGCCATACTGAAGCTTTCTTT
TRBJ2-2,NA,NA,TRBV7-8,CASSALSAGELFF,TGTGCCAGCAGCGCCCTGAGCGCCGGGGAGCTGTTTTTT
TRBJ2-1,TRBD1,NA,TRBV27,CASSTRQGPYNEQFF,TGTGCCAGCAGTACCCGACAGGGACCCTACAATGAGCAGTTCTTC
TRBJ2-5,NA,NA,TRBV20-1,CSVPPLSAGETQYF,TGCAGTGTACCTCCCCTTTCGGCCGGGGAGACCCAGTACTTC
TRBJ1-2,NA,NA,TRBV6-5,CASREHASYGYTF,TGTGCCAGCAGGGAACACGCGAGCTATGGCTACACCTTC
TRBJ1-1,NA,NA,TRBV20-1,CSAHGGSEAFF,TGCAGTGCTCACGGGGGTTCTGAAGCTTTCTTT
TRBJ2-1,NA,many,TRBV11-2,CASSSHLRPSYNEQFF,TGTGCCAGCAGCTCCCACCTTAGACCCTCCTACAATGAGCAGTTCTTC
TRBJ1-1,NA,many,TRBV27,CASSFNRENTEAFF,TGTGCCAGCAGTTTCAACCGAGAGAACACTGAAGCTTTCTTT
TRBJ2-5,NA,few,TRBV5-1,CASKSSWYQETQYF,TGCGCCAGCAAGAGCAGTTGGTACCAAGAGACCCAGTACTTC
TRBJ2-5,NA,NA,TRBV29-1,CSAEVGRGPTEETQYF,TGCAGCGCCGAGGTTGGACGGGGGCCGACGGAAGAGACCCAGTACTTC
TRBJ2-2,NA,few,TRBV12-5,CASGLAFLSRLNTGELFF,TGTGCTAGTGGTTTGGCATTCCTGTCTAGATTGAACACCGGGGAGCTGTTTTTT
TRBJ1-1,TRBD1,NA,TRBV5-5,CASSLAGQGAWNTEAFF,TGTGCCAGCAGCTTGGCGGGACAGGGGGCTTGGAACACTGAAGCTTTCTTT
TRBJ2-1,TRBD2,many,TRBV29-1,CSVGLAGGPNEQFF,TGCAGCGTCGGACTAGCGGGGGGGCCAAATGAGCAGTTCTTC
TRBJ2-7,TRBD1,many,TRBV5-1,CASSLEGQGTYEQYF,TGCGCCAGCAGCTTGGAGGGACAGGGGACCTACGAGCAGTACTTC
TRBJ1-1,NA,NA,TRBV19,CASSIAPGGGEAFF,TGTGCCAGTAGTATAGCCCCAGGCGGGGGAGAAGCTTTCTTT
TRBJ1-1,TRBD1,NA,TRBV25-1,CASSAPGTGIWAEAFF,TGTGCCAGCAGTGCCCCCGGGACAGGGATTTGGGCGGAAGCTTTCTTT
TRBJ2-6,NA,NA,TRBV10-3,CAISGTGHFSGANVLTF,TGTGCCATCAGTGGTACAGGCCATTTTTCTGGGGCCAACGTCCTGACTTTC
TRBJ1-1,TRBD1,NA,TRBV6-5,CASSYRRQGQARMNTEAFF,TGTGCCAGCAGTTACCGCCGCCAGGGACAGGCTAGAATGAACACTGAAGCTTTCTTT
TRBJ1-5,NA,many,TRBV12-3/TRBV12-4,CASTFGGSNQPQHF,TGTGCCAGCACCTTCGGGGGTAGCAATCAGCCCCAGCATTTT
TRBJ1-2,NA,few,TRBV5-1,CASSLIETTEGGYTF,TGCGCCAGCAGCTTAATCGAGACGACTGAGGGGGGCTACACCTTC
TRBJ2-1,NA,few,TRBV6-6,CASSRGAEQFF,TGTGCCAGCAGCAGGGGGGCTGAGCAGTTCTTC
TRBJ2-1,NA,NA,TRBV30,CAWSPTGSEQFF,TGTGCCTGGAGTCCAACCGGGAGTGAGCAGTTCTTC
TRBJ1-2,NA,few,TRBV6-1,CASSELGYTF,TGTGCCAGCAGTGAACTTGGCTACACCTTC
TRBJ2-3,NA,few,TRBV15,CATSRASNPSTDTQYF,TGTGCCACCAGCAGAGCTTCCAATCCTAGCACAGATACGCAGTATTTT
TRBJ2-3,TRBD1,NA,TRBV4-3,CASSHLQGSGEDTQYF,TGCGCCAGCAGCCACCTACAGGGGAGCGGTGAAGATACGCAGTATTTT
TRBJ1-1,NA,NA,TRBV20-1,CSASPGVAFF,TGCAGTGCTTCACCCGGGGTAGCTTTCTTT
TRBJ1-5,NA,NA,TRBV20-1,CSARDAGYNHPQHF,TGCAGTGCTAGAGATGCAGGGTACAATCATCCCCAGCATTTT
TRBJ2-6,NA,NA,TRBV19,CASNSAAGANVLTF,TGTGCCAGTAATTCGGCGGCTGGGGCCAACGTCCTGACTTTC
TRBJ2-7,NA,few,TRBV12-3/TRBV12-4,CASSWARRREYF,TGTGCCAGCAGTTGGGCCAGGAGGCGCGAGTACTTC
TRBJ2-1,NA,few,TRBV6-1,CASSQVVNNEQFF,TGTGCCAGCAGCCAAGTGGTGAACAATGAGCAGTTCTTC
TRBJ2-3,NA,NA,TRBV28,CASSLGGQTDTQYF,TGTGCCAGCAGTTTAGGGGGGCAGACAGATACGCAGTATTTT
TRBJ2-2,TRBD2,NA,TRBV5-1,CASSLVAGGHTGELFF,TGCGCCAGCAGCTTGGTCGCGGGGGGCCACACCGGGGAGCTGTTTTTT
TRBJ1-5,TRBD1,few,TRBV4-1,CASSLRSGQGIHQPQHF,TGCGCCAGCAGCCTACGCTCGGGACAGGGGATTCATCAGCCCCAGCATTTT
TRBJ2-1,TRBD2,NA,TRBV20-1,CSARAWTSGGNEQFF,TGCAGTGCTAGGGCGTGGACTAGCGGGGGCAATGAGCAGTTCTTC